Following are 7 T cell receptor beta chains from one sample sequenced in a study of blood T cell repertoires in COVID-19. TCRdb keeps only in-frame clones here, not all; method: immunoSEQ multiplex PCR. The table records 200,000 or so clones, about 90% of them present only once. Material for sequencing was PBMCs or T cells enriched from blood (not recorded which). The receptors originated from a man aged 30 to 39 who had recovered from COVID-19.

This chain joins TRBV11-2 and TRBJ1-4; the match to TRBD1 covers 9 bases. The CDR3 loop spans 13 amino acids. J gave up 7 bases and V 3 bases, and 0 bases lay outside the gene matches. Looked up from germline, CDR1 is SGHAT and CDR2 is FQNNGV. CDR3 residues: CASSLGQGEKLFF. CDR3 DNA sequence: TGTGCCAGCAGCTTGGGACAGGGTGAAAAACTGTTTTTT.

This chain uses TRBV11-2 with TRBJ1-1; no firm D call. The V gene lost 1 base and the J gene lost 2 bases, with 11 bases spanning the gap. This CDR3 has 15 residues. The germline V gene encodes CDR1 SGHAT and CDR2 FQNNGV. DNA for the CDR3: TGTGCCAGCAGCTTAGTTCTTGCAGTAAACACTGAAGCTTTCTTT. Translation: CASSLVLAVNTEAFF.

The chain uses TRBV2 and TRBJ1-4; 8 nucleotides agree with TRBD1. The CDR3 has 15 amino acids. The V and J ends lost 6 bases and 3 bases, in that order; junction bases with no gene match: 6. Per the germline V gene, CDR1 is SNHLY and CDR2 is FYNNEI. The CDR3 region has the DNA TGTGCCAGCAGCGGACAGGGTCGGTCTAATGAAAAACTGTTTTTT. This encodes CASSGQGRSNEKLFF.

The chain links TRBV6-5 to TRBJ1-2, with D perhaps matching TRBD1 (5 bases). The CDR3 runs to 13 residues. Germline V gene lookup returns CDR1 MNHEY and CDR2 SVGAGI. The ends were cut back, 3 bases at V and 2 bases at J, with 7 bases in the middle. CDR3 region: CASSYSGNYGYTF. The CDR3 DNA follows: TGTGCCAGCAGTTATTCAGGGAACTATGGCTACACCTTC.

This chain uses TRBV18 with TRBJ2-7, with D perhaps matching TRBD1 (5 bases). Trimming pared 2 bases from V and 2 bases from J, leaving 10 bases between. From germline, CDR1 is KGHSH and CDR2 LQKENI. The CDR3 is made up of 14 amino acids. CDR3 nucleotides: TGTGCCAGCTCACCAACAGGCAGCACCTACGAGCAGTACTTC. It is translated as CASSPTGSTYEQYF.

Turning to this clone: Sequence at one end of the junction differs from germline and may be a read error. The rearrangement joins TRBV20-1 to TRBJ1-2; D ambiguous. Looked up from germline, CDR1 is DFQATT and CDR2 is SNEGSKA (reference sequence). The CDR3 runs 10 residues. Written as DNA, the CDR3 is TGCAGTGCTGTGACTGCCCACCCCAACTTC. This gives the protein CSAVTAHPNF.

The chain links TRBV2 to TRBJ1-2, with D possibly matching TRBD1 (6 bases). The CDR3 runs to 13 residues. Trimming left V 5 bases short and J 8 bases short, with 15 bases between. From germline, CDR1 is SNHLY and CDR2 FYNNEI. In DNA, the CDR3 is TGTGCCAGCAGTTATTCAGGGGACCGCGGCTACACCTTC. This gives the protein CASSYSGDRGYTF.